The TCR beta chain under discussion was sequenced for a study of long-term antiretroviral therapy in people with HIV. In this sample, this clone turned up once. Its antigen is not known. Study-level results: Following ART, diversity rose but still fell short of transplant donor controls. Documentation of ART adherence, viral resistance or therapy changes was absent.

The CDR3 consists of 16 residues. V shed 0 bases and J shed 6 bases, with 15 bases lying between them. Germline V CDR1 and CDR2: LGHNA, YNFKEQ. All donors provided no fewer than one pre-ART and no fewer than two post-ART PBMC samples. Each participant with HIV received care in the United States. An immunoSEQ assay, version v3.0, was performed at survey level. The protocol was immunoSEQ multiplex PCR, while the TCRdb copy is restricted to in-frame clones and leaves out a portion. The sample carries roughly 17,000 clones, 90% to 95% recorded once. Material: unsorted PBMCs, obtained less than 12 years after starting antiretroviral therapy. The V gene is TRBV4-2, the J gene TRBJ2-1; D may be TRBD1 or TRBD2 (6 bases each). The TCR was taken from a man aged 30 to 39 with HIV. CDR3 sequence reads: CASSQEGKGGINEQFF. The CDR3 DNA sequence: TGTGCCAGCAGCCAAGAGGGCAAGGGGGGAATCAATGAGCAGTTCTTC.